This TCR beta chain was documented in a study of human T cells and chemical hapten exposure. The overall study: Investigators sensitized approximately 2 cm by approximately 2 cm of upper inner arm skin with 2% DPC.

MiXCR was run by TCRdb on the RACE reads, yielding one entry per CDR3 protein. The sample lists more than 150,000 distinct CDR3 sequences, around 30% occurring once. This clonotype has just a few counts. The time point denotes: pre-sensitization, week 0. The treatment is: therapeutic diphenylcyclopropenone sensitization with weekly scalp DPC. Ahead of applying each patch test, blood was sampled. CDR1 MDHEN and CDR2 SYDVKM come from the germline V gene. The CDR3 covers 17 residues. Between the trimmed V and J ends, which lost 6 bases and 6 bases, there was a span of 24 bases. The sequences come from whole blood, collected in connection with sensitization to the hapten diphenylcyclopropenone (DPC). V gene TRBV28 combines with J gene TRBJ2-1; perhaps TRBD2 as D (6 bases). The sequence was obtained from a woman between 25 and 40 years old with alopecia areata. Some clones in this sample may be carry-over from other donors' samples. In DNA form, the CDR3 reads TGTGCCAGCAGGCCCACCCCCGGGAGTGGCGGGCGCAATGAGCAGTTCTTC. Protein product: CASRPTPGSGGRNEQFF. Together with reference TRBV28 and TRBJ2-1, the CDR3 gives the full variable domain: DVKVTQSSRYLVKRTGEKVFLECVQDMDHENMFWYRQDPGLGLRLIYFSYDVKMKEKGDIPEGYSVSREKKERFSLILESASTNQTSMYLCASRPTPGSGGRNEQFFGPGTRLTVL.